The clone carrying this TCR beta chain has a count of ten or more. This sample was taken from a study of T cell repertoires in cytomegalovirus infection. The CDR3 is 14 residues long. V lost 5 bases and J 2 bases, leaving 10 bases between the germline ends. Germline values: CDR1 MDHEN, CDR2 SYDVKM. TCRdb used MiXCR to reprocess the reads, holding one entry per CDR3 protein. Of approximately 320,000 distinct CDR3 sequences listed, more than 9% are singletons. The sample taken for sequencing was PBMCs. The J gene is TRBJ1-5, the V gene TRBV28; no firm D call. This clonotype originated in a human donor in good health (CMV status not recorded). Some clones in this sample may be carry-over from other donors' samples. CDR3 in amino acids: CASSHHGGNQPQHF. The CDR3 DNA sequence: TGTGCCAGCAGTCACCACGGGGGCAATCAGCCCCAGCATTTT.